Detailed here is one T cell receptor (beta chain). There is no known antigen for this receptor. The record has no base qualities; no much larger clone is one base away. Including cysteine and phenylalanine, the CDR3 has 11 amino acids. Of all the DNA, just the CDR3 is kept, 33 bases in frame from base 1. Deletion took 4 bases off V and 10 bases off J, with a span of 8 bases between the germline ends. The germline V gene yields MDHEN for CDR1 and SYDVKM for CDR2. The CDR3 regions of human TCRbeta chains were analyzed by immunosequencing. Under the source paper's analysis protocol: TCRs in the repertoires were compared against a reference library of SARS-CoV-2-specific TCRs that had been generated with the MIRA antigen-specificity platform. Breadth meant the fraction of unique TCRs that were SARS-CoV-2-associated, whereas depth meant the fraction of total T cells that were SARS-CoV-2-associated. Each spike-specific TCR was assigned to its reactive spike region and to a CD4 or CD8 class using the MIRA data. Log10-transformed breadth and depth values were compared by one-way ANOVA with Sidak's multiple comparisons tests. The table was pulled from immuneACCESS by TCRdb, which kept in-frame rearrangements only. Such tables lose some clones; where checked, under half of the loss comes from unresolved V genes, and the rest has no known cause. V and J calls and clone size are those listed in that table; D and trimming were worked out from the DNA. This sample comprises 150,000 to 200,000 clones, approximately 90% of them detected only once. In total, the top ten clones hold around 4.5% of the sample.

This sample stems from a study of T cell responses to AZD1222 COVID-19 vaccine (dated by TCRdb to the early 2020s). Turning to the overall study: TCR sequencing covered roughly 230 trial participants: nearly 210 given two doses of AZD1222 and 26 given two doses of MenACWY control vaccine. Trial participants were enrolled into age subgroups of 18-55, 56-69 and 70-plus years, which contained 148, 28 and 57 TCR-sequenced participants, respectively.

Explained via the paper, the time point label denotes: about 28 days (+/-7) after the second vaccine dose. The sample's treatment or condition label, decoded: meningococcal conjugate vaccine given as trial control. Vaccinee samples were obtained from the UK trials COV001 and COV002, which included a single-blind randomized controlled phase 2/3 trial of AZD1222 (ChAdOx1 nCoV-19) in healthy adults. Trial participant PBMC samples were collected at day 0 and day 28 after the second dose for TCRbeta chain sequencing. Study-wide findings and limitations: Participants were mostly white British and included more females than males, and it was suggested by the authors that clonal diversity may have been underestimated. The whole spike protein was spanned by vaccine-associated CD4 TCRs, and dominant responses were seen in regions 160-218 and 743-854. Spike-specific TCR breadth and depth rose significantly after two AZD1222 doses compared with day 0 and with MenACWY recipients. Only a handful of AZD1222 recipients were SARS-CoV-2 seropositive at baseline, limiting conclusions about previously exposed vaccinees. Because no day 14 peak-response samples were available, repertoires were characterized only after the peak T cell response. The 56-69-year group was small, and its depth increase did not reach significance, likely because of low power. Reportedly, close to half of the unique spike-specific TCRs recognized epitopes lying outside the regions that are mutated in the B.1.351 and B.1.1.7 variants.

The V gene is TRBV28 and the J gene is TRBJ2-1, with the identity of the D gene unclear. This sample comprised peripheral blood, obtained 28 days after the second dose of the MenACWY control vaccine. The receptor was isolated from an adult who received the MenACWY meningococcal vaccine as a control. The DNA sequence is TGTGCCAGCAGTTCCCCGATGGAGCAGTTCTTC. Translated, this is CASSSPMEQFF.